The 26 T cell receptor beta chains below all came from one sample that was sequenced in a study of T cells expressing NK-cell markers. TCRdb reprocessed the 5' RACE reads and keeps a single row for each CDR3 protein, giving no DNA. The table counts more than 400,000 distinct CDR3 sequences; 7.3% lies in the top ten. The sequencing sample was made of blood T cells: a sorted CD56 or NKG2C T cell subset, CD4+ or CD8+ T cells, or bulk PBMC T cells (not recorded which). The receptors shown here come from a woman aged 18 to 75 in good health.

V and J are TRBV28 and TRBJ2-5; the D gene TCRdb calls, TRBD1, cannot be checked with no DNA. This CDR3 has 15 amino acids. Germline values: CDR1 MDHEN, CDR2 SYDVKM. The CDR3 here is CASSPTGVGRETQYF. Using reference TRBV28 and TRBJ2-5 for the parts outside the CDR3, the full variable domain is DVKVTQSSRYLVKRTGEKVFLECVQDMDHENMFWYRQDPGLGLRLIYFSYDVKMKEKGDIPEGYSVSREKKERFSLILESASTNQTSMYLCASSPTGVGRETQYFGPGTRLLVL.

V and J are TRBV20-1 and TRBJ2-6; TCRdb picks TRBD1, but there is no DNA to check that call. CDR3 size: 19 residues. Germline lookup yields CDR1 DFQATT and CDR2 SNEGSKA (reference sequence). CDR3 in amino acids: CSARGAGLELYSGANVLTF.

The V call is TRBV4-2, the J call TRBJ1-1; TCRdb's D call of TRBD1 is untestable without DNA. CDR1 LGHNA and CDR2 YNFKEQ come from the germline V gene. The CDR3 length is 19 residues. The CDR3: CASSQPPGTGVDLRTEAFF.

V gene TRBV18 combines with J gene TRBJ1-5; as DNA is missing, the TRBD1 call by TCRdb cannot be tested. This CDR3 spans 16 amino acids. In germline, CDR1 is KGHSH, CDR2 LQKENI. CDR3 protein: CASSPTGRQGVQPQHF.

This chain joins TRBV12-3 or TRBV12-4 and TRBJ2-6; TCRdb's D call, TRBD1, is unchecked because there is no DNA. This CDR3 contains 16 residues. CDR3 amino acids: CASRRDSLSGANVLTF.

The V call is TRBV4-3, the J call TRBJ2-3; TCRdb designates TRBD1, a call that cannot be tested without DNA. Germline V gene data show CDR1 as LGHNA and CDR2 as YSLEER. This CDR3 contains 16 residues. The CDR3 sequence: CASSQGQGAGTDTQYF.

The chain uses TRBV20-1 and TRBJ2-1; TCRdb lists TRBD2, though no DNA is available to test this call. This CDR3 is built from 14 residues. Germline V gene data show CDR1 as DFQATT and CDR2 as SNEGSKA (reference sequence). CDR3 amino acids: CSARESGRAGEQFF.

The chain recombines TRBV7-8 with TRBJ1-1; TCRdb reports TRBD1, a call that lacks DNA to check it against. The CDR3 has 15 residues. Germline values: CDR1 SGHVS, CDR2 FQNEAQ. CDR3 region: CASSPPGQLNTEAFF.

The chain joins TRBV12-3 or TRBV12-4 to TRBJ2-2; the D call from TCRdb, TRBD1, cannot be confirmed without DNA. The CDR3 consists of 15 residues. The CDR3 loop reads CASSLLATGAGELFF.

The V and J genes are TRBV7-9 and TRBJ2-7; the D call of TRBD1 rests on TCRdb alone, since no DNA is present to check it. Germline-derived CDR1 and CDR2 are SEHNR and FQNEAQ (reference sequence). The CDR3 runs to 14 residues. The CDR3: CASTDRVVTYEQYF.

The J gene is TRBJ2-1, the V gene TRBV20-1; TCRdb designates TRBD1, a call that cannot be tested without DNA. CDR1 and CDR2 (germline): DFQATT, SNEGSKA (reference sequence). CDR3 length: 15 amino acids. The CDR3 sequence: CSARDGGLQWVEQFF.

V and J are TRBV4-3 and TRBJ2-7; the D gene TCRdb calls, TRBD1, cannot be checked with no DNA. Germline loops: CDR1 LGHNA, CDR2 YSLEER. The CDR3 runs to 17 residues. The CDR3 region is CASSQASGAGFSSEQYF.

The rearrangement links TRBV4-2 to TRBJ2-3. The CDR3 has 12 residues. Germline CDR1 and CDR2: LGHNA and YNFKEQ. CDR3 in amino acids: CASSRARDTQYF.

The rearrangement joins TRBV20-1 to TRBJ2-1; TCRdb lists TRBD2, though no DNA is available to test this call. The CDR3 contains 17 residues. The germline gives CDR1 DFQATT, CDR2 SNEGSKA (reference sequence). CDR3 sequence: CSARDLSGRAPYNEQFF.

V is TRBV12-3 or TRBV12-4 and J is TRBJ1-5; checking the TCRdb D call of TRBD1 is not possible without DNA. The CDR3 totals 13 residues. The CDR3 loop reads CASSFSGAQPQHF.

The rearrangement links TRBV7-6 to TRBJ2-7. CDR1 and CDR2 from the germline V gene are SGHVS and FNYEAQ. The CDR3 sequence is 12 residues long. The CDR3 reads CASSLPMGEQYF.

This chain's CDR3 is CASSLVSGEAFF. V gene TRBV5-1 combines with J gene TRBJ1-1; TCRdb proposes TRBD1, but this gene call is untestable without DNA. The CDR3 has 12 amino acids. Per germline, CDR1 SGHRS and CDR2 YFSETQ.

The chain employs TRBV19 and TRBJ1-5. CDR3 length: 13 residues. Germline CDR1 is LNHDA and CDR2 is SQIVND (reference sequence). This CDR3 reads CASSIGGTQPQHF. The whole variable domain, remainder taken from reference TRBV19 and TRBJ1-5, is DGGITQSPKYLFRKEGQNVTLSCEQNLNHDAMYWYRQDPGQGLRLIYYSQIVNDFQKGDIAEGYSVSREKKESFPLTVTSAQKNPTAFYLCASSIGGTQPQHFGDGTRLSIL.

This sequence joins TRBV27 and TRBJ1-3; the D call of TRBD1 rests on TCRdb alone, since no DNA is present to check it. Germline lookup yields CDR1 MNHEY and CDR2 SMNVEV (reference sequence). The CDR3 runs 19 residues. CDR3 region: CASSLLSGTEFPSGNTIYF.

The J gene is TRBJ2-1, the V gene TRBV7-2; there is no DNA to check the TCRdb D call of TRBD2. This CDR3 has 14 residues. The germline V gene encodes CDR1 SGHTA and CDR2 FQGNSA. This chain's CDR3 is CASSSQPTSGEQFF.

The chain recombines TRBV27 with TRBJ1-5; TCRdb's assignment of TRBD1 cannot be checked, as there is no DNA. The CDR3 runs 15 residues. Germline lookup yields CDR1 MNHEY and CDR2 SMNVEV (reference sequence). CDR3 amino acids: CASSSGGVQGEPQHF.

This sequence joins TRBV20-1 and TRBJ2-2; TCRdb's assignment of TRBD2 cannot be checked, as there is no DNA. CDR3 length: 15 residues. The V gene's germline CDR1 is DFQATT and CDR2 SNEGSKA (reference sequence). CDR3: CSAREGFSSGRELFF.

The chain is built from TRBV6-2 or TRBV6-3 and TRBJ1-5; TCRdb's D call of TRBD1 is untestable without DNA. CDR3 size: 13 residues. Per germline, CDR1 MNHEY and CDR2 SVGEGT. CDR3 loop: CATKQGSVGPQHF.

The chain's CDR3 is CASSPRLTDTQYF. The J gene is TRBJ2-3, the V gene TRBV5-5; TCRdb selects TRBD2, and the lack of DNA leaves this call unchecked. Germline V gene lookup returns CDR1 SGHKS and CDR2 YYEKEE (reference sequence). The CDR3 consists of 13 residues.

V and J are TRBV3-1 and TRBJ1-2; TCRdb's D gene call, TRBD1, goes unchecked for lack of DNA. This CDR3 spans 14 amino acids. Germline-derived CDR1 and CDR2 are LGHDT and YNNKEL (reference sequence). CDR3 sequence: CASSPLGGSGGYTF.

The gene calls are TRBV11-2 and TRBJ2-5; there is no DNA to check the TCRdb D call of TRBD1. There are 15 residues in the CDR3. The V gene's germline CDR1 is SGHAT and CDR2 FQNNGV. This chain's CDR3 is CASSELGQSGETQYF.